This TCR beta chain was documented in a study of shared clonotypes between healthy human individuals. General observations from the study: Unshared clonotypes carried lower generation probabilities than those common to all four donors. Several donors shared about 5% of their naive CD4 clonotypes.

Genomic DNA from each subset was divided evenly over several immunoSEQ plates. In the original analysis: Junction-only immunoSEQ data arrived without quality scores, meaning filtering differed. Assay: immunoSEQ multiplex PCR; the TCRdb copy retains only in-frame clones and omits some. That table gives V, J and clone size, and the DNA gave D and trimming. This sample has about 610,000 clones, with about 96% found just once. The CDR3 sequence is 15 residues long. Trimming cost V 0 bases and J 1 base; bases outside gene matches: 6. The germline V gene encodes CDR1 SQVTM and CDR2 ANQGSEA. As to this clone: Its antigen is unknown.

Naivety among CD8 cells was defined by CD45RO negativity and positive CCR7 selection, thereby excluding terminally differentiated effector memory CD45RA+ cells. The genes are TRBV29-1 and TRBJ2-7, with 7 bases matching TRBD2. The receptor was derived from a woman aged 25 to 45 in good health. The sequencing input was naive CD8+ T cells sorted from blood. CDR3 sequence reads: CSVEDQWEGSYEQYF. CDR3 DNA: TGCAGCGTTGAAGATCAGTGGGAGGGATCCTACGAGCAGTACTTC.